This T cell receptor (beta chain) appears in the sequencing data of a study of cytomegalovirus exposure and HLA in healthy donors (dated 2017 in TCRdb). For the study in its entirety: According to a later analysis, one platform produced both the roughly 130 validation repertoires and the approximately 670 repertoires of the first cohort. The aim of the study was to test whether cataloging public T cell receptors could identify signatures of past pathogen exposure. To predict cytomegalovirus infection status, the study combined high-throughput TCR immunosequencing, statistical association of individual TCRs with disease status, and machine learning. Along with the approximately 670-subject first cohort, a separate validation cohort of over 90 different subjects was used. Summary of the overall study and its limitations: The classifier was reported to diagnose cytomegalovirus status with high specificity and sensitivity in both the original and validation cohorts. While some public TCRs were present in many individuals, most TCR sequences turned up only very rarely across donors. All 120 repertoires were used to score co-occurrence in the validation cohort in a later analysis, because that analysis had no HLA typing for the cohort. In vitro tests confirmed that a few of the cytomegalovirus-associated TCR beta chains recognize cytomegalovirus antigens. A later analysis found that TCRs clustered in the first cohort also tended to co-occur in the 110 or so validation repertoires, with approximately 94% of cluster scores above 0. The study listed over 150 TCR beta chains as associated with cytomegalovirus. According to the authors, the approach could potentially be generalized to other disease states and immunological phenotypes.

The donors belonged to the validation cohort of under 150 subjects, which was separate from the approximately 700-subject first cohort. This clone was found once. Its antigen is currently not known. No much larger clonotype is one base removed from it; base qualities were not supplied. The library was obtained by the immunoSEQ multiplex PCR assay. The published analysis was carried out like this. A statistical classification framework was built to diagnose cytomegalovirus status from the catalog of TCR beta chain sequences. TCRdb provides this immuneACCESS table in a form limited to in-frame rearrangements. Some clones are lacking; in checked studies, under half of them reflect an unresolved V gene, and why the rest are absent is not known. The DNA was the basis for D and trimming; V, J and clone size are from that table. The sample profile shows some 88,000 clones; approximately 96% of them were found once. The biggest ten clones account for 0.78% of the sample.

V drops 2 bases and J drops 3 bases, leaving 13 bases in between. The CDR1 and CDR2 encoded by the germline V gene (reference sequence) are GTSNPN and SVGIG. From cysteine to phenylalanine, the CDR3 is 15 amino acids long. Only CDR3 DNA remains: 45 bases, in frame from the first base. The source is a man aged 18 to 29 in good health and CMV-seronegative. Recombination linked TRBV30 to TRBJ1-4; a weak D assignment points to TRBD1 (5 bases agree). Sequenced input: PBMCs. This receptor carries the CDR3 CAWSFHRGANEKLFF. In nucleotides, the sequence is TGTGCCTGGAGTTTCCATCGGGGGGCTAATGAAAAACTGTTTTTT. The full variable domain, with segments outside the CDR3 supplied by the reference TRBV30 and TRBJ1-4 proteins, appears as SQTIHQWPATLVQPVGSPLSLECTVEGTSNPNLYWYRQAAGRGLQLLFYSVGIGQISSEVPQNLSASRPQDRQFILSSKKLLLSDSGFYLCAWSFHRGANEKLFFGSGTQLSVL.